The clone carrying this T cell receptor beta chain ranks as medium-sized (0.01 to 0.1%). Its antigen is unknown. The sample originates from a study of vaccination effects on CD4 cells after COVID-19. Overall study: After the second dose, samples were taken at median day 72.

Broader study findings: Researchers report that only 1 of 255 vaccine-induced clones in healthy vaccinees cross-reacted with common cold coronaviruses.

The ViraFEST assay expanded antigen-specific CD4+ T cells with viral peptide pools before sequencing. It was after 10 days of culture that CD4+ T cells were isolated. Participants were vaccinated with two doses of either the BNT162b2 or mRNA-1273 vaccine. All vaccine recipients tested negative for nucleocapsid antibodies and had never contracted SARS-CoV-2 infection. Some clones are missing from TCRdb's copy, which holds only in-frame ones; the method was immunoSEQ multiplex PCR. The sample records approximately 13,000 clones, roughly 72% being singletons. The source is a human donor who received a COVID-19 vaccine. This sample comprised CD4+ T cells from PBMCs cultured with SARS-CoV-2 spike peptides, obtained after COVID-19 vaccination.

The CDR3 spells CAWSGLAGAANTGELFF. As DNA, the CDR3 is TGTGCCTGGAGTGGGCTAGCGGGAGCGGCGAACACCGGGGAGCTGTTTTTT. V gene TRBV30 combines with J gene TRBJ2-2, with 10 bases fitting TRBD2. The V gene's germline CDR1 is GTSNPN and CDR2 SVGIG (reference sequence). The CDR3 consists of 17 residues. V gave up 1 base and J gave up 0 bases; unmatched junction bases: 5.